These 23 T cell receptor beta chains share one sample of origin, sequenced in a study of T cells after yellow fever vaccination. TCRdb ran MiXCR on the 5' RACE reads and lists one entry per CDR3 protein. The sample has 500,000 to 650,000 distinct CDR3 sequences, about 17% seen once. The sample in question was PBMCs, obtained 5 days after the first yellow fever vaccination. All receptors come from a young man who received the YFV17D yellow fever vaccine.

This clonotype was seen a handful of times. The chain is built from TRBV29-1 and TRBJ1-1; D may be TRBD1 (6 bases). Trimming cost V 7 bases and J 3 bases, with 15 bases left between them. CDR3 length: 13 amino acids. Germline V gene sequence: CDR1 SQVTM, CDR2 ANQGSEA. CDR3: CSAQHRADTEAFF. In DNA, the CDR3 is TGCAGCGCCCAACACAGGGCGGACACTGAAGCTTTCTTT. Using reference TRBV29-1 and TRBJ1-1 for the parts outside the CDR3, the full variable domain is SAVISQKPSRDICQRGTSLTIQCQVDSQVTMMFWYRQQPGQSLTLIATANQGSEATYESGFVIDKFPISRPNLTFSTLTVSNMSPEDSSIYLCSAQHRADTEAFFGQGTRLTVV.

The chain recombines TRBV5-1 with TRBJ2-1; 11 bases are a match to TRBD2. Per the germline V gene, CDR1 is SGHRS and CDR2 is YFSETQ. The CDR3 has 16 amino acids. Unmatched junction bases numbered 8, after V lost 4 bases and J lost 5 bases. CDR3 DNA: TGCGCCAGCAGCCTTTATAGCGGGGGGGTCCACAATGAGCAGTTCTTC. This encodes CASSLYSGGVHNEQFF.

The gene calls are TRBV3-1 and TRBJ2-5; TRBD1 is a possible D gene (5 bases). Between the trimmed V and J ends, which lost 1 base and 5 bases, there was a span of 14 bases. The CDR3 runs to 15 residues. Germline V lookup: CDR1 LGHDT, CDR2 YNNKEL (reference sequence). CDR3 sequence reads: CASSQGVGARETQYF. DNA for the CDR3: TGTGCCAGCAGCCAAGGAGTAGGGGCGCGGGAGACCCAGTACTTC.

J is TRBJ1-2 and V is TRBV4-1, with D possibly being TRBD1 (5 bases). The ends were cut back, 0 bases at V and 8 bases at J, with 16 bases in the middle. This CDR3 region has 15 residues. Germline CDR1 and CDR2: MGHRA and YSYEKL. In nucleotides, the CDR3 is TGCGCCAGCAGCCAAGACAGGGCTTCTATGGAGGGCTACACCTTC. As protein: CASSQDRASMEGYTF.

The chain employs TRBV12-3 or TRBV12-4 and TRBJ1-2, with 9 nucleotides matching TRBD1. The CDR3 length is 14 residues. V dropped 5 bases and J dropped 7; count of bases not matched to a gene: 8. DNA for the CDR3: TGTGCCAGCAGTCTTGGGACAGGGTTGTCTGGCTACACCTTC. Its translation is CASSLGTGLSGYTF.

This clonotype came up a few times. The CDR3 nucleotides read TGTGCCAGCAGTGAACGAGGAGCGTACTCCTACGAGCAGTACTTC. The encoded protein is CASSERGAYSYEQYF. The chain has TRBV2 and TRBJ2-7; D is ambiguous. The CDR3 is made up of 15 amino acids. V was pared by 2 bases and J by 0 bases, with 11 bases between. CDR1 is SNHLY and CDR2 is FYNNEI in the germline V gene.

The chain has TRBV9 and TRBJ2-5; 7 bases are a match to TRBD1. This CDR3 is 16 amino acids long. Germline loops: CDR1 SGDLS, CDR2 YYNGEE. The J segment lost 1 base and the V segment lost 3 bases, leaving 9 bases of the junction unmatched. CDR3 loop: CASSGIPGQPQETQYF. As DNA, the CDR3 is TGTGCCAGCAGCGGGATCCCGGGACAGCCCCAAGAGACCCAGTACTTC.

As DNA, the CDR3 is TGTGCCAGCAGCTTAAATTCTGCAGGTCGCAATGAGCAGTTCTTC. Translation gives CASSLNSAGRNEQFF. V gene TRBV7-2 combines with J gene TRBJ2-1; D gene unclear. The germline V gene encodes CDR1 SGHTA and CDR2 FQGNSA. The CDR3 extends over 15 amino acids. The V gene lost 2 bases and the J gene lost 6 bases, with 14 bases spanning the gap.

This clonotype has more than one count but fewer than ten. Compared with germline, one end of the junction differs, possibly owing to a read error. The CDR3 here is CGSSLYSGGANTGELFF. CDR3 nucleotides: TGTGGCAGCAGCCTGTATTCCGGCGGGGCCAACACCGGGGAGCTGTTTTTT. The genes are TRBV6-1 and TRBJ2-2; possible D gene TRBD2, 6 bases. This CDR3 has 17 amino acids. From germline, CDR1 is MNHNS and CDR2 SASEGT.

In this sample, this clonotype turned up a few times. The chain joins TRBV27 to TRBJ2-5; 9 positions match TRBD2. CDR1 MNHEY and CDR2 SMNVEV come from the germline V gene (reference sequence). The length of the CDR3 is 18 residues. The ends lost 2 bases at V and 2 bases at J; junction bases unmatched: 12. The CDR3 reads CASSLRAGGPIRQETQYF. The CDR3 DNA follows: TGTGCCAGCAGTTTAAGGGCGGGGGGGCCTATTCGGCAAGAGACCCAGTACTTC.

This clonotype showed up just a few times. The chain links TRBV7-2 to TRBJ2-7; 10 positions match TRBD2. The CDR3 loop spans 14 amino acids. Germline V gene sequence: CDR1 SGHTA, CDR2 FQGNSA. After removal of 5 bases from V and 4 bases from J, the junction contained 5 bases not matched to a gene. The CDR3 nucleotides read TGTGCCAGCAGCCTCGGACTAGCGGAGTACGAGCAGTACTTC. This sequence encodes CASSLGLAEYEQYF.

This clonotype has just a few counts. This rearrangement joins TRBV6-2 or TRBV6-3 to TRBJ2-1; 12 nucleotides match TRBD2. J lost 0 bases, V lost 2 bases, and 11 bases had no gene match. Germline lookup yields CDR1 MNHEY and CDR2 SVGEGT. The CDR3 has 20 residues. The chain's CDR3 is CASSYPSLAGGHPSYNEQFF. The CDR3 DNA sequence: TGTGCCAGCAGTTACCCCTCACTAGCGGGGGGCCACCCCTCCTACAATGAGCAGTTCTTC.

To note about this clonotype: A read error may produce the germline difference seen at one junction end. The V gene is TRBV6-6, the J gene TRBJ2-6; weak D call: TRBD1 (5 bases). Germline V gene data show CDR1 as MNHNY and CDR2 as SVGAGI (reference sequence). The CDR3 is 13 residues long. The CDR3: CGSSYNRQDVLTF. The CDR3 coding sequence is TGTGGCAGCAGTTACAACAGGCAAGACGTCCTGACTTTC.

The chain recombines TRBV20-1 with TRBJ1-4; TRBD1 matches 9 bases. This CDR3 comprises 13 residues. V lost 6 bases, J lost 6 bases, and 5 bases stayed unmatched. Per the germline V gene, CDR1 is DFQATT and CDR2 is SNEGSKA (reference sequence). This chain's CDR3 is CSARDREYEKLFF. DNA for the CDR3: TGCAGTGCCAGGGACAGGGAGTATGAAAAACTGTTTTTT.

The V call is TRBV7-8, the J call TRBJ1-1; TRBD1 agrees at 9 bases. The germline CDR1 and CDR2 sequences are SGHVS and FQNEAQ. The V segment lost 5 bases and the J segment 6 bases; nucleotides outside the gene matches: 7. This CDR3 region has 14 residues. CDR3 sequence: CASSTGTGISEAFF. For the CDR3, the DNA is TGTGCCAGCAGCACCGGGACAGGGATTTCTGAAGCTTTCTTT.

This clonotype occurred a few times. The chain recombines TRBV3-1 with TRBJ2-6; D call uncertain. The CDR3 is made up of 15 amino acids. Per the germline V gene, CDR1 is LGHDT and CDR2 is YNNKEL (reference sequence). Trimming pared 0 bases from V and 0 bases from J, leaving 3 bases between. DNA of the CDR3: TGTGCCAGCAGCCAAGACCACTCTGGGGCCAACGTCCTGACTTTC. Translating it yields CASSQDHSGANVLTF.

The table lists this clonotype with a few counts. This chain connects TRBV2 to TRBJ2-3; D ambiguous. The CDR3 sequence is 12 residues long. The ends were cut back, 6 bases at V and 9 bases at J, with 13 bases in the middle. CDR1 and CDR2 from the germline V gene are SNHLY and FYNNEI. The CDR3 DNA reads as TGTGCCAGCAGGCCCCAGGAGTTCACGCAGTATTTT. It yields the protein CASRPQEFTQYF. The full variable domain, completed using reference TRBV2 and TRBJ2-3, is EPEVTQTPSHQVTQMGQEVILRCVPISNHLYFYWYRQILGQKVEFLVSFYNNEISEKSEIFDDQFSVERPDGSNFTLKIRSTKLEDSAMYFCASRPQEFTQYFGPGTRLTVL.

This clonotype was detected a few times. The chain has TRBV7-9 and TRBJ1-1; 10 bases match TRBD1. CDR3 length equals 17 residues. V lost 5 bases and J lost 0; bases outside the gene matches: 9. The germline V gene has CDR1 SEHNR and CDR2 FQNEAQ (reference sequence). For the CDR3, the DNA is TGTGCCAGCAGCCATACCGACAGGGGGCGAATGAACACTGAAGCTTTCTTT. It is translated as CASSHTDRGRMNTEAFF.

The table lists this clonotype with many counts. CDR3 region: CASRGTVNYGYTF. The CDR3 nucleotides read TGTGCCAGCAGGGGGACAGTTAACTATGGCTACACCTTC. This chain joins TRBV6-1 and TRBJ1-2; TRBD1 aligns across 7 bases. The V and J ends lost 6 bases and 1 base, in that order; junction bases with no gene match: 2. This CDR3 is 13 amino acids long. CDR1 is MNHNS and CDR2 is SASEGT in the germline V gene.

Many counts were recorded for this clonotype. This chain connects TRBV15 to TRBJ1-5; TRBD1 is a possible D gene (6 bases). Germline assignment: CDR1 LNHNV and CDR2 YYDKDF (reference sequence). Trimming removed 5 bases from V and 7 bases from J, with 9 bases in between. The CDR3 consists of 12 residues. CDR3 DNA sequence: TGTGCCACCAGCCCACAGGGACAGCCCCAGCATTTT. This translates into CATSPQGQPQHF.

The V and J genes are TRBV20-1 and TRBJ2-3; D remains ambiguous. Trimming pared 3 bases from V and 3 bases from J, leaving 7 bases between. Germline V lookup: CDR1 DFQATT, CDR2 SNEGSKA (reference sequence). The CDR3 is made up of 12 amino acids. CDR3 DNA sequence: TGCAGTGCTAGTGGGGTTACAGATACGCAGTATTTT. Amino acid sequence: CSASGVTDTQYF.

The J gene is TRBJ1-2, the V gene TRBV10-3, with TRBD1 matching 10 bases. Germline values: CDR1 ENHRY, CDR2 SYGVKD. The trim removed 4 bases at V and 5 bases at J, leaving 10 bases unmatched. CDR3 length: 16 amino acids. The CDR3 coding sequence is TGTGCCATCAGTGTTCCTGCCCGACAGGGGGCATATGGCTACACCTTC. It codes for CAISVPARQGAYGYTF.

This clonotype was picked up a small number of times. The V call is TRBV24-1, the J call TRBJ1-5; D not resolved. Germline lookup yields CDR1 KGHDR and CDR2 SFDVKD. The CDR3 totals 12 residues. The V and J ends lost 3 bases and 9 bases respectively, with 8 bases between them. The DNA for the CDR3 is TGTGCCACCAGTGATGGCGGTCGGCCCCAGCATTTT. Translating gives CATSDGGRPQHF.